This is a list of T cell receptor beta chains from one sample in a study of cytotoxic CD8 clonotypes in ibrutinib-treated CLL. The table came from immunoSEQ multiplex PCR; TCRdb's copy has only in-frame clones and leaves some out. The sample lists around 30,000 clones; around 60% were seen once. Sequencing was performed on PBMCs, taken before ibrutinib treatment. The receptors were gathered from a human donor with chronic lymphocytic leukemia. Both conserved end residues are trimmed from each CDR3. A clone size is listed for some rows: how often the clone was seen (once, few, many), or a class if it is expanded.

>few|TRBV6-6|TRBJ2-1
ASILQTSGGYEQF
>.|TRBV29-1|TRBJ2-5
SVVGTKETQY
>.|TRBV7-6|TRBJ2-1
ASSSTGTSGGGEQF
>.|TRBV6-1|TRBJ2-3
ASTSVRVKQY
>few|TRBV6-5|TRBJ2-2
ASSIRNTGELF
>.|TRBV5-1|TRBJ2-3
ASSSSTDTQY
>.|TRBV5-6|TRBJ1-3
ASSPTGTGNTIY
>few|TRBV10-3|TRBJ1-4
ASRQGLSEKLF
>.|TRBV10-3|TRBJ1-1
AIRRQGAGTEAF
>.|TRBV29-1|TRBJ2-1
SVTGTGNYNEQF
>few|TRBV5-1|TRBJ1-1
ASSLEEEYYTEAF
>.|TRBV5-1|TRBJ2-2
ASSPDRGDTGELF
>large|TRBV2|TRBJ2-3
ASYRWGPPPGDTQY
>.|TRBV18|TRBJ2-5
ASSRGEETQY
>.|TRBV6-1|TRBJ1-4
ASSRTGGAFEKLF
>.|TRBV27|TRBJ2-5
ASSFMGLEETQY
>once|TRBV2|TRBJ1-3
ASRGRPGSGNTIY
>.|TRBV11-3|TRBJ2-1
ASSFGVAVDNEQF
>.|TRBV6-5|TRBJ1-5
ASSYRGYQPQH
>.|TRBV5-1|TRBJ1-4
ASSLFRNSNEKLF
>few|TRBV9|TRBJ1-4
ASSPGQLNEKLF
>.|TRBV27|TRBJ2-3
ASSYAGSGTDTQY
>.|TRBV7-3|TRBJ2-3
ASSFRGYGTDTQY
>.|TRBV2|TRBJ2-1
ASSPTGTGGVSPF
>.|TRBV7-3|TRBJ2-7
ASSPTGNDEQY
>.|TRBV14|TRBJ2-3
ASSHQGVPDTQY
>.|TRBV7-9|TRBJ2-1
ASSSGHGVYEQF
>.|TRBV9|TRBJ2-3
ASSDRVTEATDTQY
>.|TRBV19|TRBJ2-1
ASSSSGGYNEQF
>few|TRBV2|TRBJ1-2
ASMRGDYGYT
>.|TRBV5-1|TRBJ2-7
ASSFGRPYEQY
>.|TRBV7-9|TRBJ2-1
ASSRGGRAYNEQF
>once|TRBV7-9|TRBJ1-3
ASSPGISGNTIY
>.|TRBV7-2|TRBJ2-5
ASSLDSRQTQY
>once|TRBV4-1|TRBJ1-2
ASSQDFGFSGNYGYT
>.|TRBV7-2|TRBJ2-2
ASTEGPGTGELF
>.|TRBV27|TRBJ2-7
ASRWTSHAYEQY
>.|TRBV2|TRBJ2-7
ASSLPPDSDYEQY
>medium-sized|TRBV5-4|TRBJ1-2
ASTQGQGDYGYT
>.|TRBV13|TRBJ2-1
ASSFGRAYNEQF
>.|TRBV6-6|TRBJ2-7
ASSPIGGAGEQY
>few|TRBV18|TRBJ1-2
ASSPPRSPNYGYT
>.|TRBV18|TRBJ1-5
ASSDRIRVYSNQPQH
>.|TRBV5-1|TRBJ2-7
ASSQYWGAYEQY
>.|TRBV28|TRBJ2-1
ASSQNTGGNEQF
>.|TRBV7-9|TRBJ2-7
ASSPRGPSSYEQY
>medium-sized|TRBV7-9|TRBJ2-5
ASSLRAPQGETQY
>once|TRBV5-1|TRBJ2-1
ASSGLRTSGGVEQF
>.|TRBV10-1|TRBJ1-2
ASSERTNYGYT
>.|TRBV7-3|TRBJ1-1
ASSLRAGAEAF
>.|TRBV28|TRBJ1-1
ASSPLNTEAF
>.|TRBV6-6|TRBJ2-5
ASSYSAGFGETQY
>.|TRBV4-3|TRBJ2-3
ASSQVAGHSTDTQY
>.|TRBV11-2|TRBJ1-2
ASSLVQGRNYGYT
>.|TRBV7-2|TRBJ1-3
ASSLVGIQSGNTIY
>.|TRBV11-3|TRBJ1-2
ASSQGLEARNYGYT
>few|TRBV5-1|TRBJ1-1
ASSLGMAEAF
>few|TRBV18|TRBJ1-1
ASSPQRTTGNTEAF
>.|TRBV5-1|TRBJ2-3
ASSFKPVGTQY
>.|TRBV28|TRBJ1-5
ASSRVWGVGNQPQH